Below, one T cell receptor (beta chain) is given with its context. Its antigen is as yet unknown. Each sample had at least 6 million PBMCs isolated. This specimen belongs to a study of blood T cells in healthy people across ages. Overall study results and limits: Diversity figures based on one million T cells were deemed too low.

Per germline, CDR1 KGHDR and CDR2 SFDVKD. CDR3 size: 16 residues. Through a sample-barcoded 5' primer and a J-beta primer mix, a second PCR was run for about 6 to 11 cycles. Each cDNA molecule carried a tag from a template-switch adaptor that contained 12 random nucleotides. One entry per CDR3 protein results from TCRdb running MiXCR on the 5' RACE reads. The data contain 1.5 million to 2 million distinct CDR3 sequences, 40% to 55% of them seen just once; the ten biggest clones take up approximately 2.1%. The sample taken for sequencing was blood. This TCR was recovered from a woman aged 40 to 49 in good health. This chain joins TRBV24-1 and TRBJ2-5; 14 positions match TRBD2. The DNA matches TRBJ2-7 better at its end, which makes the J call doubtful. The CDR3 coding sequence is TGTGCCACCAGTGACACGACTAGCGGGGGGGCCTACGAGCAGTACTTC. Its protein product is CATSDTTSGGAYEQYF.